Listed below are T cell receptor beta chains from one sample, sequenced in a study of blood T cell repertoires in COVID-19. The method was immunoSEQ multiplex PCR; TCRdb's version includes in-frame clones alone and lacks a portion of them. The sample consists of about 240,000 clones, around 88% of them appearing once. Specimen: peripheral blood. The receptor set was obtained from a man older than 75 with acute or convalescent COVID-19. Each CDR3 is given with its conserved first and last residue. Fields, in order: V gene, J gene, CDR3 protein.

TRBV2	TRBJ2-7	CASSLTGGFDEQYF
TRBV28	TRBJ2-5	CASRGAGAPGETQYF
TRBV3-1/TRBV3-2	TRBJ2-3	CASSPGLAGSEPNF
TRBV4-1	TRBJ2-1	CASSQEVRATYNEQFF
TRBV27	TRBJ1-6	CASSPQGGLGTNSPLHF
TRBV6-6	TRBJ2-7	CASSYRHIPYEQYF
TRBV28	TRBJ2-5	CASSLRTGRGETQYF
TRBV5-4	TRBJ1-2	CASSLAGTANYGYTF
TRBV27	TRBJ1-4	CASSLHGGTNEKLFF
TRBV7-2	TRBJ2-3	CASSPLSGGVLGTDTQYF
TRBV5-1	TRBJ1-6	CASSLDQGLYSPLHF
TRBV2	TRBJ2-2	CASSEPRGTGELFF
TRBV18	TRBJ2-5	CASSPGLAGIRETQYF
TRBV9	TRBJ2-7	CASSVGGTGTYEQYF
TRBV4-3	TRBJ1-2	CASSQDPGQGALGYTF
TRBV9	TRBJ2-3	CASSERQGASTDTQYF
TRBV6-5	TRBJ1-1	CASILRGKAFF
TRBV18	TRBJ1-1	CASSPFIQGGLTEAFF
TRBV5-1	TRBJ1-1	CASSFIQTGEAFF
TRBV18	TRBJ2-2	CASSPLQANTGELFF
TRBV24-1	TRBJ2-7	CATSDSGTGGRSSYEQYF
TRBV15	TRBJ1-5	CATSSGQGINQPQHF
TRBV19	TRBJ1-4	CASSPGQGSNEKLFF
TRBV15	TRBJ1-5	CATATGGQQPQHF
TRBV19	TRBJ2-3	CASKGQGADTQYF
TRBV15	TRBJ2-6	CATRSQGGAAGANVLTF
TRBV19	TRBJ2-5	CASSSGGVRTETQYF
TRBV12-3/TRBV12-4	TRBJ2-1	CASSLQGTKQFF
TRBV10-2	TRBJ1-1	CASSSGQGIMNTEAFF
TRBV24-1	TRBJ2-2	CATSPYRDTGELFF
TRBV10-3	TRBJ2-3	CAIRGLDTDTQYF
TRBV5-4	TRBJ2-5	CASSRSTSGGGETQYF
TRBV2	TRBJ1-3	CASRSRQGGNTIYF
TRBV10-1	TRBJ2-2	CASSENGGTGELFF
TRBV3-1/TRBV3-2	TRBJ2-6	CASSGSGVTLTGANVLTF
TRBV9	TRBJ1-6	CASSPGQGAFNSPLHF
TRBV12-3/TRBV12-4	TRBJ1-5	CASSPSGSQPQHF
TRBV10-3	TRBJ2-1	CAINPGPRGNEQFF
TRBV9	TRBJ2-7	CASSVDGTVYEQYF
TRBV11-2	TRBJ1-1	CASSQDRQNTEAFF
TRBV10-1	TRBJ1-5	CAIRGDRGNVSNQPQHF
TRBV28	TRBJ1-5	CASSFVGEGNQPQHF
TRBV10-3	TRBJ1-4	CAISESREHEKLFF
TRBV7-2	TRBJ2-5	CASSPGGRGEETQYF
TRBV6-5	TRBJ2-1	CASSAVRDEQFF
TRBV11-2	TRBJ1-4	CASSLPTPPMFF
TRBV7-2	TRBJ1-1	CASSSAYYTEAFF
TRBV28	TRBJ1-2	CASSPGDTRYGYTF
TRBV3-1/TRBV3-2	TRBJ1-1	CASSPGGNTEAFF
TRBV28	TRBJ1-2	CASTLGQATYGYTF
TRBV7-2	TRBJ1-2	CASSLDRVRDGYTF
TRBV2	TRBJ2-1	CASSVGNEQFF
TRBV6-2/TRBV6-3	TRBJ2-7	CASSYGVTDTYEQYF
TRBV6-5	TRBJ2-5	CASTQGQGNQETQYF
TRBV18	TRBJ2-7	CASSPPVRVGHEQYF